Sequencing of this T cell receptor (beta chain) was carried out in a study of cytomegalovirus exposure and HLA in healthy donors. Study conclusions and caveats: Sequencing depth roughly uniform across donors was assumed in presence/absence analyses. Most subjects had HLA-A and HLA-B alleles reportedly predicted accurately by TCR beta sequences.

Comments on this clone: Its antigen remains unknown. An end of the junction differs from the germline gene, which may be a read error.

The PCR contained 60 Vbeta and 13 Jbeta primers. Method: immunoSEQ multiplex PCR; TCRdb's copy keeps in-frame clones and lacks some. The sample shows fewer than 200,000 clones, roughly four fifths of them seen only once. The V gene's germline CDR1 is SEHNR and CDR2 FQNEAQ (reference sequence). This CDR3 has 14 residues. The specimen was PBMCs. This chain joins TRBV7-9 and TRBJ1-1, with D uncertain. This receptor was obtained from a man aged 40-49 years in good health and CMV-seronegative. The CDR3 loop is CSSSVKGGNTEAFF. In DNA form, the CDR3 reads TGTTCCAGCAGCGTAAAGGGAGGGAACACTGAAGCTTTCTTT.